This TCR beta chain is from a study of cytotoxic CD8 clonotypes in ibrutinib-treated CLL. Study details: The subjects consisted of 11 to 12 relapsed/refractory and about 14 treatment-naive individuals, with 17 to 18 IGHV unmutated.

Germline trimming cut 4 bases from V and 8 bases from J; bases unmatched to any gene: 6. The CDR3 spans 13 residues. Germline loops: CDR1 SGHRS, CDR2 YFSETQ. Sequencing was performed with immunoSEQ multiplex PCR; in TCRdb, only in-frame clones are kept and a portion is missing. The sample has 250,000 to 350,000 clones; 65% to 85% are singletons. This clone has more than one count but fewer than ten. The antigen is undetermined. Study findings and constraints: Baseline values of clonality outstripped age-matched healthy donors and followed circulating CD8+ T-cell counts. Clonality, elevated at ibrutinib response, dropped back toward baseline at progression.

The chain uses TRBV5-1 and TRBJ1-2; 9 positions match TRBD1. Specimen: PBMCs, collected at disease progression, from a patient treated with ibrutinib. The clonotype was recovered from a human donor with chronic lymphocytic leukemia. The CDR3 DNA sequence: TGCGCCAGCAGCCCGGGACAGGGCGGGGGCTACACCTTC. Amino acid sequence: CASSPGQGGGYTF.